The 14 T cell receptor beta chains presented below share a single source sample, sequenced in a study of long-term antiretroviral therapy in people with HIV. Assay version v3.0 of immunoSEQ was used, and it was run at survey level. Clones were sequenced by immunoSEQ multiplex PCR, and TCRdb holds only the in-frame ones, with some missing. The sample gives tens of thousands of clones, 70% to 90% of which show up once; 4.8% is in the top ten. Here the sequenced sample was unsorted PBMCs, taken 0.8 years after starting antiretroviral therapy. Every receptor here comes from a woman younger than 45 with HIV.

In this sample, this clone turned up a few times. The rearrangement uses TRBV18 and TRBJ1-2; the match to TRBD1 covers 7 bases. This CDR3 has 16 residues. Germline values: CDR1 KGHSH, CDR2 LQKENI. V was clipped by 8 bases and J by 2 bases; unmatched bases: 14. The CDR3, as DNA: TGTGCCAGCACTCCCGGGACAGCCAACCTGAACTATGGCTACACCTTC. This encodes CASTPGTANLNYGYTF.

The chain recombines TRBV6-1 with TRBJ2-4; possible D gene TRBD1, 6 bases. This CDR3 region has 15 residues. CDR1 is MNHNS, CDR2 SASEGT, per germline. With 4 bases removed from V and 0 bases from J, the gap between germline ends came to 10 bases. The CDR3 reads CASSGQALAKNIQYF. As DNA, the CDR3 is TGTGCCAGCAGTGGACAGGCGTTAGCCAAAAACATTCAGTACTTC.

CDR3 amino acids: CASSPGWVTGELFF. The CDR3 DNA sequence: TGCGCCAGCAGCCCGGGGTGGGTCACCGGGGAGCTGTTTTTT. The chain joins TRBV5-1 to TRBJ2-2; a weak D match, TRBD2 (5 bases). This CDR3 is built from 14 residues. Germline CDR1 SGHRS, CDR2 YFSETQ. V lost 4 bases to trimming and J lost 4 bases, with 11 bases between them.

The sample holds one count of this clone. The V call is TRBV19, the J call TRBJ2-2, with D perhaps matching TRBD1 (5 bases). Germline V lookup: CDR1 LNHDA, CDR2 SQIVND (reference sequence). The V end was cut by 6 bases, the J end by 4 bases, with 12 bases between. CDR3 size: 14 residues. The CDR3 bases are TGTGCCAGTAGAGCGACAGCGACCACCGGGGAGCTGTTTTTT. It specifies CASRATATTGELFF.

The chain couples TRBV5-6 to TRBJ1-1; D gene unclear. The CDR3 is 15 residues long. Trimming left V 0 bases short and J 0 bases short, with 9 bases between. Germline-derived CDR1 and CDR2 are SGHDT and YYEEEE. The CDR3 DNA sequence: TGTGCCAGCAGCTTGGGACACCAGATGAACACTGAAGCTTTCTTT. Translation: CASSLGHQMNTEAFF.

In nucleotides, the CDR3 is TGTGCCAGCAGTCTAGCGGGGAGCTCCTACGAGCAGTACGTC. The encoded protein is CASSLAGSSYEQYV. The chain links TRBV6-1 to TRBJ2-7, with 9 positions matching TRBD2. CDR3 length equals 14 residues. V was pared by 5 bases and J by 0 bases, with 2 bases of the junction left unmatched. Germline V gives CDR1 MNHNS, CDR2 SASEGT.

V is TRBV4-1 and J is TRBJ1-4; D gene uncertain. The germline V gene has CDR1 MGHRA and CDR2 YSYEKL. The V and J ends lost 1 base and 10 bases respectively, with 10 bases between them. There are 13 residues in the CDR3. The CDR3 coding sequence is TGCGCCAGCAGCCAAGCGACGGGCTCAAAACTGTTTTTT. It is translated as CASSQATGSKLFF.

The chain couples TRBV29-1 to TRBJ1-2, with D hard to call. The V gene lost 2 bases and the J gene lost 4 bases, with 11 bases spanning the gap. Germline V gives CDR1 SQVTM, CDR2 ANQGSEA. This CDR3 spans 13 amino acids. CDR3 sequence (DNA): TGCAGCGTTGAAAACAGCCTAACCTATGGCTACACCTTC. Its translation: CSVENSLTYGYTF. Together with reference TRBV29-1 and TRBJ1-2, the CDR3 gives the full variable domain: SAVISQKPSRDICQRGTSLTIQCQVDSQVTMMFWYRQQPGQSLTLIATANQGSEATYESGFVIDKFPISRPNLTFSTLTVSNMSPEDSSIYLCSVENSLTYGYTFGSGTRLTVV.

This clone has just a few counts. The chain couples TRBV28 to TRBJ1-6; TRBD1 matches 11 bases. Trimming cost V 6 bases and J 15 bases; bases outside gene matches: 7. Germline V CDR1 and CDR2: MDHEN, SYDVKM. CDR3 length equals 13 residues. CDR3 amino acids: CASSGQGAPHLHF. The CDR3 DNA reads as TGTGCCAGCAGCGGACAGGGGGCACCTCACCTCCACTTT.

This clone was seen a single time. This sequence joins TRBV27 and TRBJ2-3; no definite D call. Germline lookup yields CDR1 MNHEY and CDR2 SMNVEV (reference sequence). V dropped 4 bases and J dropped 1 base, with 15 bases sitting between them. This CDR3 has 16 residues. The CDR3 bases are TGTGCCAGCAGTTCGGTATTCAAGCTACGCACAGATACGCAGTATTTT. Translation gives CASSSVFKLRTDTQYF.

J is TRBJ1-2 and V is TRBV4-1; D gene unclear. CDR1 and CDR2 (germline): MGHRA, YSYEKL. Trimming pared 0 bases from V and 1 base from J, leaving 15 bases between. The CDR3 totals 17 residues. For the CDR3, the DNA is TGCGCCAGCAGCCAAGATGATCAAAGGGTCCATAACTATGGCTACACCTTC. Its protein is CASSQDDQRVHNYGYTF.

The rearrangement links TRBV14 to TRBJ2-4, with TRBD2 matching over 7 bases. J was trimmed by 1 base and V by 0 bases; bases with no gene match: 15. The CDR3 sequence is 20 residues long. Germline loops: CDR1 SGHDN, CDR2 FVKESK. The DNA for the CDR3 is TGTGCCAGCAGCCAAGATGGGCCTAGCGGCCACCATTGGGCCAAAAACATTCAGTACTTC. This gives the protein CASSQDGPSGHHWAKNIQYF.

The chain carries TRBV6-5 and TRBJ1-5; 7 bases are a match to TRBD1. Per the germline V gene, CDR1 is MNHEY and CDR2 is SVGAGI. The CDR3 contains 15 residues. With V trimmed by 6 bases and J by 2 bases, 7 bases remained unmatched. The CDR3 reads CASSLTGLGNQPQHF. CDR3 nucleotide sequence: TGTGCCAGCAGCCTGACAGGGTTGGGCAATCAGCCCCAGCATTTT.

The chain recombines TRBV11-3 with TRBJ2-5; 8 bases align to TRBD1. This CDR3 is 12 amino acids long. The V segment lost 5 bases and the J segment 7 bases; nucleotides outside the gene matches: 3. Germline values: CDR1 SGHNT, CDR2 YENEEA. The CDR3 loop reads CASSPGQGTQYF. The DNA of the CDR3 is TGTGCCAGCAGCCCTGGACAGGGGACCCAGTACTTC. The variable domain in full, with the rest retrieved from reference TRBV11-3 and TRBJ2-5, is EAGVVQSPRYKIIEKKQPVAFWCNPISGHNTLYWYLQNLGQGPELLIRYENEEAVDDSQLPKDRFSAERLKGVDSTLKIQPAELGDSAVYLCASSPGQGTQYFGPGTRLLVL.